The 17 T cell receptor beta chains given below trace back to one sample, sequenced in a study of T cell responses to AZD1222 COVID-19 vaccine. TCRdb keeps only in-frame clones here, not all; method: immunoSEQ multiplex PCR. Of 110,000 to 150,000 clones in the sample, almost 90% are singletons; the top ten hold around 3.6%. Source: peripheral blood, taken on day 0 of AZD1222 vaccination. Receptors were obtained from an adult in good health.

The chain links TRBV30 to TRBJ2-2, with D tentatively TRBD2 (6 bases). Germline-derived CDR1 and CDR2 are GTSNPN and SVGIG (reference sequence). V lost 0 bases, J lost 4 bases, and 9 bases lay in between. There are 14 residues in the CDR3. The CDR3 bases are TGTGCCTGGAGTGTCGGAGGGACCACCGGGGAGCTGTTTTTT. This gives the protein CAWSVGGTTGELFF.

The V and J genes are TRBV5-5 and TRBJ1-1; TRBD1 is a possible D gene (5 bases). The germline V gene encodes CDR1 SGHKS and CDR2 YYEKEE (reference sequence). The CDR3 spans 15 residues. V lost 4 bases and J lost 4, with 17 bases in between. DNA for the CDR3: TGTGCCAGCAGCCCTACTGCAGGGATCATCACTGAAGCTTTCTTT. This sequence encodes CASSPTAGIITEAFF.

The chain joins TRBV6-5 to TRBJ2-5; 7 positions agree with TRBD2. Germline values: CDR1 MNHEY, CDR2 SVGAGI. The CDR3 contains 13 residues. V trimming: 6 bases; J trimming: 3 bases; junction bases outside the gene matches: 4. The CDR3 bases are TGTGCCAGCAGGACTAGCACGGAAGAGACCCAGTACTTC. Protein: CASRTSTEETQYF.

The chain recombines TRBV7-8 with TRBJ2-1; no clear D gene. The germline V and J ends were trimmed by 2 bases and 6 bases, with 2 bases remaining between them. CDR3 length: 11 amino acids. Per the germline V gene, CDR1 is SGHVS and CDR2 is FQNEAQ. CDR3 sequence (DNA): TGTGCCAGCAGCTTAATCAATGAGCAGTTCTTC. As protein: CASSLINEQFF. Filled out from reference TRBV7-8 and TRBJ2-1, the complete variable domain reads GAGVSQSPRYKVAKRGQDVALRCDPISGHVSLFWYQQALGQGPEFLTYFQNEAQLDKSGLPSDRFFAERPEGSVSTLKIQRTQQEDSAVYLCASSLINEQFFGPGTRLTVL.

The rearrangement links TRBV4-3 to TRBJ1-3; unclear D gene. The CDR3 extends over 16 amino acids. V lost 0 bases and J lost 0, with 9 bases in between. Germline values: CDR1 LGHNA, CDR2 YSLEER. This chain's CDR3 is CASSQDRTFSGNTIYF. For the CDR3, the DNA is TGCGCCAGCAGCCAAGACAGGACCTTCTCTGGAAACACCATATATTTT.

The chain carries TRBV7-9 and TRBJ2-1, with 10 bases that match TRBD1. The ends lost 3 bases at V and 8 bases at J; junction bases unmatched: 7. Germline V gene sequence: CDR1 SEHNR, CDR2 FQNEAQ (reference sequence). The CDR3 consists of 15 residues. Written as DNA, the CDR3 is TGTGCCAGCAGCTTTGGGGACAGGGGTAGGGATGAGCAGTTCTTC. It is translated as CASSFGDRGRDEQFF.

The chain combines TRBV30 with TRBJ2-5, with TRBD1 matching 8 bases. The germline CDR1 and CDR2 sequences are GTSNPN and SVGIG (reference sequence). The trim removed 2 bases at V and 13 bases at J, leaving 3 bases unmatched. The CDR3 runs 10 residues. CDR3 amino acids: CAWSPRGPYF. CDR3 nucleotides: TGTGCCTGGAGTCCCAGGGGGCCGTACTTC.

This sequence joins TRBV4-2 and TRBJ1-1; 7 nucleotides match TRBD1. CDR1 and CDR2 from the germline V gene are LGHNA and YNFKEQ. J lost 3 bases, V lost 1 base, and 5 bases had no gene match. The CDR3 covers 15 residues. CDR3 sequence: CASSQGDRQYTEAFF. CDR3 bases: TGTGCCAGCAGCCAAGGGGACAGACAATACACTGAAGCTTTCTTT.

V and J are TRBV21-1 and TRBJ1-2. TRBV21-1 is recorded as a pseudogene. This CDR3 is 15 amino acids long. CDR3 sequence: CASSPRGNSPYGYTF. CDR3 sequence (DNA): TGTGCCAGCAGCCCCCGGGGGAACTCTCCCTATGGCTACACCTTC.

The chain employs TRBV5-5 and TRBJ2-7; no clear D. Germline-derived CDR1 and CDR2 are SGHKS and YYEKEE (reference sequence). The germline V and J ends were trimmed by 3 bases and 0 bases, with 7 bases remaining between them. The CDR3 totals 13 residues. Written as DNA, the CDR3 is TGTGCCAGCAGCTCTGGACGCTCCTACGAGCAGTACTTC. This gives the protein CASSSGRSYEQYF. The whole variable domain, remainder taken from reference TRBV5-5 and TRBJ2-7, is DAGVTQSPTHLIKTRGQQVTLRCSPISGHKSVSWYQQVLGQGPQFIFQYYEKEERGRGNFPDRFSARQFPNYSSELNVNALLLGDSALYLCASSSGRSYEQYFGPGTRLTVT.

The chain is built from TRBV30 and TRBJ1-1, with 8 bases matching TRBD1. The germline V gene encodes CDR1 GTSNPN and CDR2 SVGIG (reference sequence). V shed 4 bases and J 4 bases; nucleotides not matched to a gene: 8. The CDR3 loop spans 14 amino acids. CDR3 coding DNA: TGTGCCTGGACTCGTGACAGGGGTGGCACTGAAGCTTTCTTT. It is translated as CAWTRDRGGTEAFF. Based on the CDR3 plus reference TRBV30 and TRBJ1-1, the full variable domain is SQTIHQWPATLVQPVGSPLSLECTVEGTSNPNLYWYRQAAGRGLQLLFYSVGIGQISSEVPQNLSASRPQDRQFILSSKKLLLSDSGFYLCAWTRDRGGTEAFFGQGTRLTVV.

V gene TRBV19 combines with J gene TRBJ2-7, with 9 bases identical to TRBD1. CDR1 LNHDA and CDR2 SQIVND come from the germline V gene (reference sequence). The CDR3 has 13 amino acids. V dropped 7 bases and J dropped 6; count of bases not matched to a gene: 7. The CDR3 nucleotides are TGTGCCAGTACCTCGGGACAGGGCTTCGAGCAGTACTTC. It is translated as CASTSGQGFEQYF.

The gene calls are TRBV7-2 and TRBJ2-7, with D uncertain. The CDR3 is 13 residues long. Germline CDR1 reads SGHTA; CDR2 reads FQGNSA. V was cut by 2 bases and J by 3 bases, with 8 bases left in between. CDR3 coding DNA: TGTGCCAGCAGCTTAACCTCCAGCTACGAGCAGTACTTC. Amino acids: CASSLTSSYEQYF.

CDR3 residues: CASSQDGRSSEKLFF. CDR3 DNA: TGTGCCAGCAGCCAGGACGGACGGAGCAGCGAAAAACTGTTTTTT. V usage is TRBV16 and J usage is TRBJ1-4, with no clear D. From germline, CDR1 is KGHSY and CDR2 FQNENV. This CDR3 is 15 amino acids long. Trimming left V 3 bases short and J 8 bases short, with 16 bases between.

The rearrangement uses TRBV19 and TRBJ1-4, with 8 bases identical to TRBD1. This CDR3 has 15 amino acids. Germline-derived CDR1 and CDR2 are LNHDA and SQIVND (reference sequence). V was pared by 4 bases and J by 8 bases, with 9 bases of the junction left unmatched. Here the CDR3 reads CASSTQGAAGEKLFF. In DNA form, the CDR3 reads TGTGCCAGTAGTACCCAGGGGGCGGCTGGCGAAAAACTGTTTTTT.

The chain joins TRBV5-1 to TRBJ1-1, with D uncertain. This CDR3 comprises 18 residues. Germline V lookup: CDR1 SGHRS, CDR2 YFSETQ. Trimming took off 0 bases at V and 0 bases at J, with 18 bases between the two ends. In DNA, the CDR3 is TGCGCCAGCAGCTTGGTTAGGCAGTTAAATACCATGAACACTGAAGCTTTCTTT. The encoded protein is CASSLVRQLNTMNTEAFF.

The V gene is TRBV27, the J gene TRBJ2-3, with 16 bases that match TRBD2. V was clipped by 6 bases and J by 2 bases; unmatched bases: 11. Per the germline V gene, CDR1 is MNHEY and CDR2 is SMNVEV (reference sequence). The CDR3 extends over 19 amino acids. The CDR3 region is CASRRVSGTSGRDTDTQYF. CDR3 nucleotide sequence: TGTGCCAGCAGGCGAGTTTCCGGGACTAGCGGGAGGGACACAGATACGCAGTATTTT.